The entry that follows covers one T cell receptor beta chain sequence. What it recognizes is unknown. Healthy bone marrow donors made up the cohort. The data belong to a study of cytomegalovirus exposure and HLA in healthy donors. Study-wide findings and caveats: Per a prior analysis, the majority of TCR beta V segments were productive roughly 87% or roughly 30% of the time. The authors enumerated around 150 TCR beta chains as linked to cytomegalovirus.

It was with 60 Vbeta and 13 Jbeta primers that the PCR ran. Original data processing: Per a later analysis, the number of unique TCR beta chains was some 82 million, of which roughly 10 million were shared. Generated by immunoSEQ multiplex PCR, the TCRdb table keeps only in-frame clones and is missing some. That table supplies the V and J calls and clone size; D and trimming were determined from the DNA. Among 35,000 to 45,000 clones, roughly three quarters were seen once, and the ten largest hold over 6%. Sequencing was performed on PBMCs. The sequence was collected from a man in his thirties or forties in good health and CMV-seronegative.

The CDR3 DNA sequence: TGTGCCAGCAGTTTCAAGCACCAAGAGACCCAGTACTTC. Protein product: CASSFKHQETQYF. V gene TRBV28 combines with J gene TRBJ2-5; D is undetermined. V lost 3 bases and J 0 bases, leaving 5 bases between the germline ends. Germline-derived CDR1 and CDR2 are MDHEN and SYDVKM. The CDR3 runs to 13 residues.